The clone carrying this T cell receptor (beta chain) is a singleton in its sample. What it binds is unknown. This sample is drawn from a study of blood T cells in healthy people across ages. Study-wide context: Through template switching, about one barcoded beta molecule was captured per two T cells, as measured in model experiments. Study-wide points: A greater number of naive CD4+ cells and higher diversity distinguished long-lived donors from aged donors. Researchers judged that diversity estimates from one million T cells fell short of true values.

There are 15 residues in the CDR3. The germline V and J ends were trimmed by 4 bases and 5 bases, with 15 bases remaining between them. A second PCR, run for roughly 7 to 12 cycles, used a sample-barcoded 5' primer plus a J-beta primer mix. Through a template-switch adaptor with 12 random nucleotides, each cDNA molecule received a tag. Each CDR3 protein gets one entry after TCRdb re-called the 5' RACE reads with MiXCR. Of around 1,900,000 distinct CDR3 sequences detected, roughly two fifths appear once; the ten largest clones hold 20% to 25%. This clonotype was sampled from a human donor in good health. Specimen: blood. The chain links TRBV12-3 or TRBV12-4 to TRBJ2-1; possible D gene TRBD2, 5 bases. The CDR3 DNA is TGTGCCAGCAGTTGGTCGGGTAGGAGGCACAATGAGCAGTTCTTC. Translated: CASSWSGRRHNEQFF.